This entry features one T cell receptor beta chain sequence. Its antigen is not known. V dropped 6 bases and J dropped 7; count of bases not matched to a gene: 10. The CDR3 has 14 amino acids. The germline CDR1 and CDR2 sequences are MDHEN and SYDVKM. The data stem from a study of shared clonotypes between healthy human individuals. Findings and caveats of the study: In this cohort, only blood was sampled, and tissue repertoires likely differ. Estimated richness values were generally larger in naive subsets than in memory subsets. Inspection by rarefaction showed sorted-subset sequencing to be incomplete despite large depth.

Sequencing was performed with immunoSEQ multiplex PCR; in TCRdb, only in-frame clones are kept and a portion is missing. The repertoire holds over 400,000 clones, more than 95% seen once, with about 0.064% in the top ten. Subsets obtained from CD4+ cells comprised CD45RA+ naive and CD45RA-negative memory cells. The sequenced sample consisted of naive CD4+ T cells sorted from blood. Subset specified: CD45RA+ positively selected. The gene calls are TRBV28 and TRBJ1-1; the match to TRBD1 covers 8 bases. The TCR sequence derives from a woman aged 25 to 45 in good health. In DNA form, the CDR3 reads TGTGCCAGCAGCCTTGGGACAGGAACCCTTGAAGCTTTCTTT. Its translation is CASSLGTGTLEAFF.